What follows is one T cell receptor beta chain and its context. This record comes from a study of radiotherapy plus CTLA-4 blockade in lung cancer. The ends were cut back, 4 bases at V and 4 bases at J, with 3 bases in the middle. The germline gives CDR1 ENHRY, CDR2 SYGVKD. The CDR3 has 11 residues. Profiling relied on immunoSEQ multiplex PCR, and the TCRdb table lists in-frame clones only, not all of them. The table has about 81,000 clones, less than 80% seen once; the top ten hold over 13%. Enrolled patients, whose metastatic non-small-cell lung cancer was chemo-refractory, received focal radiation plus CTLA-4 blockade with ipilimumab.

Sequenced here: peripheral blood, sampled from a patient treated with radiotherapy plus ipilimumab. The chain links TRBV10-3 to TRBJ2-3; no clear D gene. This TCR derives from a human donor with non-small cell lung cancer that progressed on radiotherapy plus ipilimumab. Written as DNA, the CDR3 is TGTGCCATCAGTGTATCAGATACGCAGTATTTT. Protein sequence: CAISVSDTQYF.